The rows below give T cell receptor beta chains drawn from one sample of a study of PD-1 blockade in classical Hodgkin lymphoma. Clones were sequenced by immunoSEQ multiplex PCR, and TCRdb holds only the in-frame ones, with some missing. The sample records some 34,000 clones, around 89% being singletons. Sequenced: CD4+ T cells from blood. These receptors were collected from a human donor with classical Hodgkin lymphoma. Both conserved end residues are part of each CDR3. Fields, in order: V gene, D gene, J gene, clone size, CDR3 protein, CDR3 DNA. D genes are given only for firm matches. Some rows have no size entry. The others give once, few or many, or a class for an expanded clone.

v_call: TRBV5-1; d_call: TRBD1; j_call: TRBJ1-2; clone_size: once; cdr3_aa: CASSQQGNYGYTF; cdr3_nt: TGCGCCAGCAGTCAACAGGGGAACTATGGCTACACCTTC
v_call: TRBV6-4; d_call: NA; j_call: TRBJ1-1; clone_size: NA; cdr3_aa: CASSPFPGNTEAFF; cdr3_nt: TGTGCCAGCAGCCCTTTTCCAGGGAACACTGAAGCTTTCTTT
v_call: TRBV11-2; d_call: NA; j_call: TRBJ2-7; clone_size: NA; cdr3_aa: CASSLDVPYEQYF; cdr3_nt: TGTGCCAGCAGCTTAGATGTGCCCTACGAGCAGTACTTC
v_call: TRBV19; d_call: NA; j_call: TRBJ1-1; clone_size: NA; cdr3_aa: CASSTPGGAEAFF; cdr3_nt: TGTGCCAGTAGTACCCCGGGGGGGGCTGAAGCTTTCTTT
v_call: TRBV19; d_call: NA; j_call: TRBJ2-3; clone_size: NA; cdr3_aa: CATTVGRLKGTQYF; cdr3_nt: TGTGCCACTACGGTTGGGAGACTGAAAGGGACGCAGTATTTT
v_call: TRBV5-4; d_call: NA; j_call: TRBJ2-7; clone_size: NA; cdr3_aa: CASSLAQGPSYEQYF; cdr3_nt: TGTGCCAGCAGCTTGGCACAGGGTCCCTCCTACGAGCAGTACTTC
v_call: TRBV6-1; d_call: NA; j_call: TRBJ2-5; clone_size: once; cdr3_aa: CASSEELALETQYF; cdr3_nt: TGTGCCAGCAGTGAAGAGCTAGCCTTGGAGACCCAGTACTTC
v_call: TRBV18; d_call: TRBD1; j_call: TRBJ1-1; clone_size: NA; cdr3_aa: CASSQRTGGNTEAFF; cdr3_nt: TGTGCCAGCTCACAACGGACAGGGGGGAACACTGAAGCTTTCTTT
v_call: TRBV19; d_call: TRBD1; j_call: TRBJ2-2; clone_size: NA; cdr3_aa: CASKAGTGGFTGELFF; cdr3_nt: TGTGCCAGTAAGGCGGGGACAGGGGGCTTCACCGGGGAGCTGTTTTTT
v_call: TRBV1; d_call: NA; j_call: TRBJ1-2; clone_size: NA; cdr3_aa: CTSSTGGFDYGYTF; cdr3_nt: TGCACCAGCTCAACAGGGGGCTTCGACTATGGCTACACCTTC
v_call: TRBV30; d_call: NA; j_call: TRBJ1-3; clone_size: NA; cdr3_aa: CAWTTGIGNTIYF; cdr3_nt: TGTGCCTGGACGACAGGCATTGGAAACACCATATATTTT
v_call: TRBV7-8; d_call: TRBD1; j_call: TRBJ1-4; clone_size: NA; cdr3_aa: CASSSYGGTVNEKLFF; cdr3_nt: TGTGCCAGCAGCTCATATGGCGGGACAGTTAATGAAAAACTGTTTTTT
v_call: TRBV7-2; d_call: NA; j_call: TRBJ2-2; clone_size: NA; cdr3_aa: CASSIISGTGELFF; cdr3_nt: TGTGCCAGCAGCATAATAAGCGGAACCGGGGAGCTGTTTTTT
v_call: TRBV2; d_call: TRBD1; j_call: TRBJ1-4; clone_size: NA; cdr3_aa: CASTPWTGRDEKLFF; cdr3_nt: TGTGCCAGCACCCCTTGGACAGGGCGGGATGAAAAACTGTTTTTT
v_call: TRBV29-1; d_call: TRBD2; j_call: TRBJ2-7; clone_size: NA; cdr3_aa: CSVVSVSSGRAYEQYF; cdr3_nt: TGCAGCGTCGTAAGCGTCTCTAGCGGGAGGGCCTACGAGCAGTACTTC
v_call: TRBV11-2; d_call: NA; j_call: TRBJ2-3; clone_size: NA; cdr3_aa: CASTRTRGVTDTQYF; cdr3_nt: TGTGCCAGCACCAGGACCCGGGGCGTAACAGATACGCAGTATTTT
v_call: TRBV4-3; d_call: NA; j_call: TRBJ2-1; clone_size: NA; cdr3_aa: CASSQDSRVDNEQFF; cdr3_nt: TGCGCCAGCAGCCAAGATTCGCGGGTAGACAATGAGCAGTTCTTC
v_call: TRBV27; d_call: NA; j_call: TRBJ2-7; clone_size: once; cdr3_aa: CASSLSYEQYF; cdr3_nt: TGTGCCAGCAGTTTAAGCTACGAGCAGTACTTC
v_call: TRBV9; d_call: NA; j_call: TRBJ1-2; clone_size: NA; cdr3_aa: CASSVDRGSVGYTF; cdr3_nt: TGTGCCAGCAGCGTAGATCGGGGGAGTGTAGGCTACACCTTC
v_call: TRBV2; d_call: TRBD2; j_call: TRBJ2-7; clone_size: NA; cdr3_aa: CASSLGTSGIGQQYF; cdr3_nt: TGTGCCAGCAGCCTCGGGACTAGCGGGATCGGGCAGCAGTACTTC
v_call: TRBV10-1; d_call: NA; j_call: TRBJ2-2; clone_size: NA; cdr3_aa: CASSDRTHHDTGELFF; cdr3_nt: TGCGCCAGCAGTGACAGGACACACCACGACACCGGGGAGCTGTTTTTT
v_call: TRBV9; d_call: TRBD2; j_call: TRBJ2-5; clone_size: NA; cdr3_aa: CASSAGLAADGTQYF; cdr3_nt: TGTGCCAGCAGCGCCGGACTAGCGGCGGACGGGACCCAGTACTTC
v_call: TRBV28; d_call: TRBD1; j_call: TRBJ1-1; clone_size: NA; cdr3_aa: CASSTLDRVAEAFF; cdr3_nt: TGTGCCAGCAGTACCCTCGACAGGGTAGCTGAAGCTTTCTTT
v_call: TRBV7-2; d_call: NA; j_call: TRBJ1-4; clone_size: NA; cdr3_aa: CASSFWGEKLFF; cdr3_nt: TGTGCCAGCAGCTTTTGGGGCGAAAAACTGTTTTTT
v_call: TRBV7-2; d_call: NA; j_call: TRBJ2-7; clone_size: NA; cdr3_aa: CASSFYSEQYF; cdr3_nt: TGTGCCAGCAGCTTCTACTCCGAGCAGTACTTC
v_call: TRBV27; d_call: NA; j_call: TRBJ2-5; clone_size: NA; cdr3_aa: CASSTHRTETQYF; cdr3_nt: TGTGCCAGCAGTACCCATAGGACCGAGACCCAGTACTTC
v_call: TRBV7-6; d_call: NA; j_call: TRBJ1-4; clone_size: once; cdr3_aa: CASRGEEKLFF; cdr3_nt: TGTGCCAGCAGGGGAGAGGAAAAACTGTTTTTT
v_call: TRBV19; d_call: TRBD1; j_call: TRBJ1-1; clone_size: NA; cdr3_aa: CASNGQGGTEAFF; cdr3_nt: TGTGCCAGTAATGGACAGGGAGGGACTGAAGCTTTCTTT
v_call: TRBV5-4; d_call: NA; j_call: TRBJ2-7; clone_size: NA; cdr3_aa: CASSLDNYEQYF; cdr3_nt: TGTGCCAGCAGCTTGGATAACTACGAGCAGTACTTC
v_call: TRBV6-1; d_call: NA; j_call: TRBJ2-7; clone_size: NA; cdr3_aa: CASRGVGLYEQYF; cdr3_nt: TGTGCCAGCAGGGGGGTAGGGCTCTACGAGCAGTACTTC
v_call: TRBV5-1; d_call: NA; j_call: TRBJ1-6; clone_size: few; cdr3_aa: CASSLDPRGHSPLHF; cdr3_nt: TGCGCCAGCAGCTTAGACCCCAGGGGACACTCACCCCTCCACTTT